This T cell receptor beta chain was found in a study of siplizumab effects on memory and regulatory T cells. Whole-study results and caveats: Siplizumab gave mappable alloreactive CD4+ clones an average Treg-derived fraction of approximately 64%, against roughly 26% in controls. Naive T cells were seen as more diverse than memory cells and as major alloresponse contributors. Mapping to unstimulated subsets was achieved for only a minor fraction of alloreactive clones.

Regarding this clone: Its antigen is not known.

Germline CDR1 KGHSH, CDR2 LQKENI. The V segment lost 3 bases and the J segment 3 bases; nucleotides outside the gene matches: 7. The CDR3 extends over 16 amino acids. Some clones are missing from TCRdb's copy, which holds only in-frame ones; the method was immunoSEQ multiplex PCR. The top ten hold about 0.15% of the sample, which has around 100,000 clones, about 91% seen once. This receptor was identified in a human donor in good health. Sequences were obtained from CD4+ T cells sorted from blood. V usage is TRBV18 and J usage is TRBJ2-1; TRBD2 agrees at 8 bases. For the CDR3, the DNA is TGTGCCAGCTCACCCACCGGGGGGGGTGGCTACAATGAGCAGTTCTTC. It yields the protein CASSPTGGGGYNEQFF.